Here is one T cell receptor beta chain with its context. Authors' analysis steps: Reference gene primer amplification gave estimated nucleated cell counts. Sequencing used immunoSEQ multiplex PCR; TCRdb keeps in-frame clones, though not all of them. That table supplies the V and J calls and clone size; D and trimming were determined from the DNA. The sample has approximately 100,000 clones, 80% to 95% seen once; the top ten hold 5.7%. Trimming took 6 bases from V and 3 from J, leaving 8 bases between them. The CDR3 extends over 12 amino acids. Germline V gene lookup returns CDR1 MNHEY and CDR2 SVGAGI. The entry originates in a study of blood T cell repertoires in COVID-19. Study overall: COVID-19 samples collected from the United States, Italy and Spain covered acute and convalescent phases. PBMCs, B-cell-depleted T cells, or T cells were the source of the cDNA or gDNA that made up the material.

The clonotype comes from a man between 65 and 85 years old with acute or convalescent COVID-19. This sequence joins TRBV6-5 and TRBJ1-1; D is possibly TRBD1 (6 bases). Sequencing was done on a sample of peripheral blood. CDR3 coding DNA: TGTGCCAGCAGGGACAGCGACACTGAAGCTTTCTTT. Residues: CASRDSDTEAFF.